The clone carrying this TCR beta chain is judged medium-sized. Time point described: sample taken at primary tumor resection. Donation came from around 77 patients with untreated early-stage non-small cell lung cancer. The authors sequenced whole RNA from tumor, nontumor lung or frozen PBMC without sorting. Each TCR cDNA molecule bore a unique molecular identifier. TCRdb re-called the 5' RACE reads through MiXCR, storing one row per CDR3 protein. The table records some 5,100 distinct CDR3 sequences, 4.5% to 5.5% of them present only once. Germline CDR1 is MGHDK and CDR2 is SYGVNS. This CDR3 region has 14 residues. V gave up 7 bases and J gave up 7 bases; unmatched junction bases: 9. This entry is derived from a study of spatial heterogeneity in lung cancer. The wider study: Combinations of a unique TCR and a UMI were tallied in raw reads, and on average each appeared more than ten times.

The chain combines TRBV25-1 with TRBJ2-2; 7 bases line up with TRBD2. Sequences were derived from normal lung tissue next to the tumor, sampled at surgery. This TCR was recovered from a female donor with early-stage non-small cell lung cancer. CDR3 residues: CASTAAGQGGELFF. The CDR3 coding sequence is TGTGCCAGCACCGCAGCGGGGCAGGGCGGGGAGCTGTTTTTT.